The 27 T cell receptor beta chains in this list originate from one sample, sequenced in a study of blood T cells in healthy people across ages. PCR was performed a second time for roughly 7 to 12 cycles using a sample-barcoded 5' primer and a J-beta primer mix. TCRdb independently ran MiXCR on the 5' RACE reads; one entry per CDR3 protein. This table has 800,000 to 1,300,000 distinct CDR3 sequences, 25% appearing once. The sample also formed part of further work on T cells of mothers and their children.

Sequencing input: blood. These receptors were obtained from a girl between 2 and 10 years old in good health.

This clonotype was recorded a few times. The chain has TRBV28 and TRBJ1-2, with 7 bases identical to TRBD1. Germline CDR1 reads MDHEN; CDR2 reads SYDVKM. The trim removed 8 bases at V and 6 bases at J, leaving 15 bases unmatched. The CDR3 contains 15 residues. CDR3 residues: CASFNPPGTAHGYTF. Written as DNA, the CDR3 is TGTGCCAGCTTTAACCCGCCCGGGACAGCCCATGGCTACACCTTC.

There are a few counts of this clonotype. The chain couples TRBV20-1 to TRBJ1-6, with D maybe TRBD1 (5 bases). The germline V and J ends were trimmed by 1 base and 8 bases, with 12 bases remaining between them. The length of the CDR3 is 14 residues. Germline assignment: CDR1 DFQATT and CDR2 SNEGSKA (reference sequence). CDR3 region: CSARGGRGHSPLHF. The CDR3 DNA reads TGCAGTGCTAGAGGAGGAAGGGGTCATTCACCCCTCCACTTT.

In this sample, this clonotype turned up a few times. This rearrangement joins TRBV3-1 to TRBJ2-1, with D perhaps TRBD1 (6 bases). Trimming shortened V by 6 bases and J by 7 bases, and 19 bases separated the two germline ends. The CDR3 contains 15 residues. CDR1 is LGHDT and CDR2 is YNNKEL in the germline V gene (reference sequence). CDR3 amino acids: CASSGTLQGRNEQFF. Here the CDR3 DNA reads TGTGCCAGCAGTGGAACTTTACAGGGTAGAAATGAGCAGTTCTTC.

This clonotype has just a few counts. The chain joins TRBV19 to TRBJ2-7; 9 bases match TRBD2. This CDR3 comprises 13 residues. With 3 bases clipped from V and 10 bases from J, the junction kept 7 bases outside the gene matches. Germline V gene lookup returns CDR1 LNHDA and CDR2 SQIVND (reference sequence). The CDR3 DNA reads as TGTGCCAGTAGTATTGGTAGGCGGGGGGGACAGTACTTC. Amino acids: CASSIGRRGGQYF.

The V and J genes are TRBV7-2 and TRBJ2-5; D perhaps matches TRBD1 (5 bases). TRBJ2-7 matches the DNA end more closely, so the J call is doubtful. In germline, CDR1 is SGHTA, CDR2 FQGNSA. The CDR3 spans 15 residues. CDR3 amino acids: CASSLVRQGGYEQYF. The CDR3 coding sequence is TGTGCCAGCAGCTTAGTGCGGCAGGGTGGCTACGAGCAGTACTTC.

The chain joins TRBV10-3 to TRBJ1-3, with D unresolved. The CDR3 has 15 residues. V lost 0 bases to trimming and J lost 0 bases, with 6 bases between them. CDR1 ENHRY and CDR2 SYGVKD come from the germline V gene. The CDR3, as DNA: TGTGCCATCAGTGAGTCAAAGGCCTCTGGAAACACCATATATTTT. Protein sequence: CAISESKASGNTIYF.

This clonotype was detected only a few times. This chain uses TRBV18 with TRBJ2-7; D is tentatively TRBD1 or TRBD2 (5 bases each). The CDR3 contains 14 residues. Germline lookup yields CDR1 KGHSH and CDR2 LQKENI. Trimming cost V 3 bases and J 3 bases, with 12 bases left between them. The CDR3 sequence: CASSPYGTFYEQYF. In DNA form, the CDR3 reads TGTGCCAGCTCACCGTATGGGACCTTCTACGAGCAGTACTTC.

The rearrangement uses TRBV5-1 and TRBJ2-3; D unresolved. Trimming pared 4 bases from V and 0 bases from J, leaving 9 bases between. The germline gives CDR1 SGHRS, CDR2 YFSETQ. The CDR3 sequence is 14 residues long. CDR3 region: CASSAGTSTDTQYF. CDR3 DNA sequence: TGCGCCAGCAGCGCCGGCACCAGCACAGATACGCAGTATTTT.

The chain recombines TRBV4-1 with TRBJ2-1; 7 bases map to TRBD1. The CDR3 extends over 12 amino acids. Germline assignment: CDR1 MGHRA and CDR2 YSYEKL. V trimming: 1 base; J trimming: 14 bases; junction bases outside the gene matches: 5. The CDR3 sequence: CASSQGSGQEFF. In DNA form, the CDR3 reads TGCGCCAGCAGCCAAGGGTCAGGACAGGAGTTCTTC.

This clonotype was seen only a few times. This chain links TRBV6-2 or TRBV6-3 with TRBJ2-3; TRBD2 might be the D (6 bases). Per germline, CDR1 MNHEY and CDR2 SVGEGT. CDR3 size: 14 residues. Trimming pared 5 bases from V and 6 bases from J, leaving 15 bases between. This CDR3 is CASSTGTAADTQYF. The CDR3 nucleotides read TGTGCCAGCAGTACCGGGACTGCGGCGGATACGCAGTATTTT.

The gene calls are TRBV5-1 and TRBJ1-1; no definite D call. From germline, CDR1 is SGHRS and CDR2 YFSETQ. This CDR3 region has 14 residues. V lost 0 bases and J 5 bases, leaving 11 bases between the germline ends. The chain's CDR3 is CASSLGEHLTEAFF. The CDR3 DNA sequence: TGCGCCAGCAGCTTGGGCGAACATCTGACTGAAGCTTTCTTT.

On this clonotype: At one end the junction does not follow the germline gene, possibly because of a read error. The chain links TRBV29-1 to TRBJ2-3; 9 bases match TRBD1. CDR3 length: 14 amino acids. CDR1 and CDR2 from the germline V gene are SQVTM and ANQGSEA. CDR3 sequence reads: CSVAGQGNTGTQYF. The CDR3 DNA sequence: TGCAGCGTCGCGGGACAGGGAAACACAGGTACGCAGTATTTT.

V is TRBV7-9 and J is TRBJ1-1; D gene uncertain. There are 15 residues in the CDR3. The ends were cut back, 0 bases at V and 1 base at J, with 9 bases in the middle. Germline values: CDR1 SEHNR, CDR2 FQNEAQ (reference sequence). CDR3 nucleotide sequence: TGTGCCAGCAGCTTAGCGCACCAGACGAACACTGAAGCTTTCTTT. It yields the protein CASSLAHQTNTEAFF.

This clonotype has a handful of counts. The chain uses TRBV3-1 and TRBJ2-5, with D perhaps matching TRBD1 or TRBD2 (5 bases each). CDR1 and CDR2 (germline): LGHDT, YNNKEL (reference sequence). The CDR3 length is 15 residues. Trimming shortened V by 1 base and J by 3 bases, and 12 bases separated the two germline ends. The CDR3 region is CASSQGLVGEETQYF. CDR3 sequence (DNA): TGTGCCAGCAGCCAAGGTTTAGTGGGGGAAGAGACCCAGTACTTC.

The chain links TRBV9 to TRBJ2-2, with 7 bases lining up with TRBD1. Losses at the gene ends were 4 bases for V and 2 bases for J; bases not matched to a gene: 11. The CDR3 loop spans 17 amino acids. Germline loops: CDR1 SGDLS, CDR2 YYNGEE. CDR3 protein: CASSPGVGGPNTGELFF. CDR3 bases: TGTGCCAGCAGCCCCGGGGTAGGGGGCCCTAACACCGGGGAGCTGTTTTTT. The variable domain in full, completed from reference TRBV9 and TRBJ2-2, reads DSGVTQTPKHLITATGQRVTLRCSPRSGDLSVYWYQQSLDQGLQFLIQYYNGEERAKGNILERFSAQQFPDLHSELNLSSLELGDSALYFCASSPGVGGPNTGELFFGEGSRLTVL.

This clonotype came up a few times. The rearrangement uses TRBV6-8 and TRBJ2-5, with TRBD2 matching 13 bases. The J call could be wrong; TRBJ2-1 is a better fit for the DNA end. The CDR3 contains 19 residues. Germline V gene sequence: CDR1 MNHGY, CDR2 SAAAGT. CDR3 region: CANPQSPGLAGKRDNEQFF. The CDR3 DNA sequence: TGTGCCAACCCCCAAAGCCCGGGACTAGCGGGAAAAAGGGACAATGAGCAGTTCTTC.

This clonotype appeared a few times. The J gene is TRBJ2-2, the V gene TRBV28; tentative D call: TRBD1 (5 bases). Germline V lookup: CDR1 MDHEN, CDR2 SYDVKM. Trimming cost V 6 bases and J 3 bases, with 17 bases left between them. There are 16 residues in the CDR3. The CDR3 bases are TGTGCCAGCAGATCGATCAGGGAACTCTACACCGGGGAGCTGTTTTTT. As protein: CASRSIRELYTGELFF.

This clonotype was detected only once. This chain links TRBV11-1 with TRBJ2-7, with 8 bases aligning to TRBD2. Germline CDR1 SGHAT, CDR2 FQDESV (reference sequence). With 2 bases clipped from V and 5 bases from J, the junction kept 8 bases outside the gene matches. CDR3 length: 15 amino acids. CDR3 bases: TGTGCCAGCAGCTTATCTCCCGGGAGGGTCAACGAGCAGTACTTC. It translates to CASSLSPGRVNEQYF.

There are a few counts of this clonotype. The gene calls are TRBV7-3 and TRBJ2-1, with 10 bases aligning to TRBD1. Trimming at V came to 5 bases and at J to 9 bases, leaving 4 bases not matched to a gene. This CDR3 spans 13 amino acids. Germline V gene sequence: CDR1 SGHTA, CDR2 FQGTGA. CDR3 bases: TGTGCCAGCAGCAAGACAGGGGGCACTGAGCAGTTCTTC. It translates to CASSKTGGTEQFF. Combining the CDR3 with reference TRBV7-3 and TRBJ2-1 gives the whole variable domain GAGVSQTPSNKVTEKGKYVELRCDPISGHTALYWYRQSLGQGPEFLIYFQGTGAADDSGLPNDRFFAVRPEGSVSTLKIQRTERGDSAVYLCASSKTGGTEQFFGPGTRLTVL.

The chain couples TRBV4-3 to TRBJ1-5; D remains ambiguous. CDR1 LGHNA and CDR2 YSLEER come from the germline V gene. The V gene lost 3 bases and the J gene lost 2 bases, with 11 bases spanning the gap. The CDR3 has 15 amino acids. The CDR3 nucleotides read TGCGCCAGCAGCCAGGAGCCTCCGGGCAATCAGCCCCAGCATTTT. Protein product: CASSQEPPGNQPQHF.

This clonotype occurred a few times. The J gene is TRBJ2-4, the V gene TRBV29-1; D is perhaps TRBD1 or TRBD2 (5 bases each). This CDR3 is built from 16 residues. With 6 bases removed from V and 1 base from J, the gap between germline ends came to 19 bases. The germline CDR1 and CDR2 sequences are SQVTM and ANQGSEA. CDR3 region: CSVRGLRDDAKNIQYF. The CDR3 DNA follows: TGCAGCGTCCGTGGCTTAAGGGACGACGCCAAAAACATTCAGTACTTC.

The V call is TRBV27, the J call TRBJ1-6; 8 bases map to TRBD1. This CDR3 has 14 amino acids. J lost 9 bases, V lost 7 bases, and 8 bases had no gene match. The germline V gene encodes CDR1 MNHEY and CDR2 SMNVEV (reference sequence). This CDR3 reads CASIGQGGLSPLHF. CDR3 nucleotides: TGTGCCAGCATCGGACAGGGAGGACTTTCACCCCTCCACTTT.

This clonotype appeared a few times. This chain links TRBV6-2 or TRBV6-3 with TRBJ2-5; a weak D match, TRBD2 (6 bases). The end of the DNA fits TRBJ2-1 better, so the J call may be wrong. CDR3 length: 14 residues. Germline CDR1 is MNHEY and CDR2 is SVGEGT. CDR3 sequence reads: CASSWLAKEYEQFF. The CDR3 DNA reads as TGTGCCAGCAGTTGGCTAGCGAAGGAGTATGAGCAGTTCTTC.

The table lists this clonotype with a few counts. The chain has TRBV6-1 and TRBJ1-2; 9 bases line up with TRBD1. The V segment lost 1 base and the J segment 7 bases; nucleotides outside the gene matches: 7. Per germline, CDR1 MNHNS and CDR2 SASEGT. There are 15 residues in the CDR3. CDR3 in amino acids: CASSEVLGTGIGYTF. The CDR3 DNA follows: TGTGCCAGCAGTGAAGTTTTAGGGACAGGGATTGGCTACACCTTC.

The chain carries TRBV5-1 and TRBJ1-1; no clear D. Germline CDR1 reads SGHRS; CDR2 reads YFSETQ. Trimming left V 4 bases short and J 11 bases short, with 9 bases between. The CDR3 covers 10 residues. The CDR3 coding sequence is TGCGCCAGCAGCCCCATTGGCGCTTTCTTT. As protein: CASSPIGAFF.

In this sample, this clonotype turned up a few times. The CDR3 nucleotides read TGTGCCATCAGTGAAGACCCTAGCGGGGGCCCCTACAATGAGCAGTTCTTC. This translates into CAISEDPSGGPYNEQFF. The rearrangement uses TRBV10-3 and TRBJ2-1; 10 bases fit TRBD2. Germline V lookup: CDR1 ENHRY, CDR2 SYGVKD. V was clipped by 3 bases and J by 2 bases; unmatched bases: 7. The CDR3 is 17 amino acids.

There are a few counts of this clonotype. The rearrangement joins TRBV20-1 to TRBJ2-1; 7 bases line up with TRBD1. Germline CDR1 reads DFQATT; CDR2 reads SNEGSKA (reference sequence). The J segment lost 5 bases and the V segment lost 4 bases, leaving 5 bases of the junction unmatched. CDR3 length: 13 amino acids. The CDR3 bases are TGCAGTGCTACCCGGGACAGAGACAATGAGCAGTTCTTC. Residues: CSATRDRDNEQFF.